Sequencing of this T cell receptor (beta chain) was carried out in a study of cytomegalovirus exposure and HLA in healthy donors. Germline V lookup: CDR1 MNHEY, CDR2 SVGAGI. V shed 3 bases and J shed 4 bases, with 12 bases lying between them. CDR3 length equals 14 residues. Both 60 Vbeta primers and 13 Jbeta primers went into the PCR. TCRdb's table, derived via immunoSEQ multiplex PCR, lists solely in-frame clones and lacks some. The sample includes about 160,000 clones, 68% of them seen just once. The receptor's source is a man aged 50 to 60 in good health and CMV-seronegative. V gene TRBV6-5 combines with J gene TRBJ1-2; possible D gene TRBD1, 5 bases. The specimen sequenced was PBMCs. This CDR3 reads CASSYDQGIYGYTF. CDR3 DNA: TGTGCCAGCAGTTATGACCAGGGTATCTATGGCTACACCTTC.